The present T cell receptor (beta chain) was sequenced within a study of cytomegalovirus exposure and HLA in healthy donors. Findings and limits, study-wide: Cytomegalovirus-associated status was assigned to some 180 TCR beta chains. A few CMV-associated chains proved CMV antigen-specific in vitro.

The protocol was immunoSEQ multiplex PCR, while the TCRdb copy is restricted to in-frame clones and leaves out a portion. The sample consists of hundreds of thousands of clones, around 87% of them appearing once. Trimming shortened V by 6 bases and J by 7 bases, and 12 bases separated the two germline ends. CDR1 is SNHLY and CDR2 is FYNNEI in the germline V gene. This CDR3 contains 12 residues. With respect to this clone: Antigen unknown.

Sequenced sample: PBMCs. The receptor's source is a young woman in good health and CMV-seronegative. The chain is built from TRBV2 and TRBJ1-1; D possibly corresponds to TRBD1 (6 bases). CDR3: CASSEPTGEAFF. The CDR3 DNA sequence: TGTGCCAGCAGCGAGCCGACAGGTGAAGCTTTCTTT.